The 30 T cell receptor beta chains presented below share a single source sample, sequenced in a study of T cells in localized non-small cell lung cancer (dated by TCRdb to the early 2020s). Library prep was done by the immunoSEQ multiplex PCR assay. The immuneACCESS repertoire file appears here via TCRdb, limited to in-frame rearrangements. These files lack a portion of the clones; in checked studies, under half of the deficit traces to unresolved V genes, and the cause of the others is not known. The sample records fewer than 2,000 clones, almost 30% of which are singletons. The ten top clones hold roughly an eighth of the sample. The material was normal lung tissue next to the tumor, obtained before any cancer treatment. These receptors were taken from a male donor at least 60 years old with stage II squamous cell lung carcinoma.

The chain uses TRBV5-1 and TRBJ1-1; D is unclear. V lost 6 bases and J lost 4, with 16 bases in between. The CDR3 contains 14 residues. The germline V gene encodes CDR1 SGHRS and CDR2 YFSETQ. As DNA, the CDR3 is TGCGCCAGCACCGAGAACGGGGTTGGCACTGAAGCTTTCTTT. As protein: CASTENGVGTEAFF.

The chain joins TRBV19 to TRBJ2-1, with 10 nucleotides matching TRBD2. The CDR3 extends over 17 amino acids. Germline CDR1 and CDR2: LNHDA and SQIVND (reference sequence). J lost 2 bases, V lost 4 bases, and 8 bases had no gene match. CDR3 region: CASSTLEAGGTYNEQFF. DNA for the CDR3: TGTGCCAGTAGTACGCTCGAAGCGGGAGGGACCTACAATGAGCAGTTCTTC. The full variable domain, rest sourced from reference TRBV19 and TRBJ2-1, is DGGITQSPKYLFRKEGQNVTLSCEQNLNHDAMYWYRQDPGQGLRLIYYSQIVNDFQKGDIAEGYSVSREKKESFPLTVTSAQKNPTAFYLCASSTLEAGGTYNEQFFGPGTRLTVL.

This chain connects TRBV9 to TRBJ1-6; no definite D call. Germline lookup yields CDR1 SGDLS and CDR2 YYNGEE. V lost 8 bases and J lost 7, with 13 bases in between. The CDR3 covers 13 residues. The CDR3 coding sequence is TGTGCCAGTTCAACGGGTGGAAATTCACCCCTCCACTTT. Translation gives CASSTGGNSPLHF.

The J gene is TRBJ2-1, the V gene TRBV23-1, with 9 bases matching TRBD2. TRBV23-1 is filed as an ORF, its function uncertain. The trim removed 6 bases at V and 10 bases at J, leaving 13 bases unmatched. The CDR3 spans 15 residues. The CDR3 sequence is CASSQAGLAGTEQFF. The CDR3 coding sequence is TGCGCCAGCAGCCAAGCGGGCCTAGCGGGGACCGAGCAGTTCTTC.

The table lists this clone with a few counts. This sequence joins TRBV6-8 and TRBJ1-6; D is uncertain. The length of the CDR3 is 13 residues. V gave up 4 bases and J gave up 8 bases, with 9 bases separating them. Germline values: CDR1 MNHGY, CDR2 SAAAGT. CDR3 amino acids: CASSFGSDSPLHF. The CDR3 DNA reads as TGTGCCAGCAGTTTTGGGAGCGATTCACCCCTCCACTTT.

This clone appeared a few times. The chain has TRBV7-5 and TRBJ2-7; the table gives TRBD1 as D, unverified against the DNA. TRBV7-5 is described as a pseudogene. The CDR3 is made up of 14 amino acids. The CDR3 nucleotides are TGTGCCAGCAGCCAAGCCCAGGGTTCCAGGGAGCAGTACTTC. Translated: CASSQAQGSREQYF.

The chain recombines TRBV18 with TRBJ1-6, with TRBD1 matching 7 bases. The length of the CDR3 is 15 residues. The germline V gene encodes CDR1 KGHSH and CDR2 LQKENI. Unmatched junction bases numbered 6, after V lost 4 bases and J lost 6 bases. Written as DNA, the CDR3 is TGTGCCAGCTCACAATCGACAGGGATTAATTCACCCCTCCACTTT. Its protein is CASSQSTGINSPLHF.

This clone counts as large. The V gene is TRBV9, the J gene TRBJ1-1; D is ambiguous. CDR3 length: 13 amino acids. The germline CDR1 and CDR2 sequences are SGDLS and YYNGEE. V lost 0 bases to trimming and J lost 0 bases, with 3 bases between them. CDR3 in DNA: TGTGCCAGCAGCGTAGATATGAACACTGAAGCTTTCTTT. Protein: CASSVDMNTEAFF.

The CDR3 spells CASSMLGSSGANVLTF. The CDR3 DNA sequence: TGTGCCAGTAGTATGCTGGGAAGCTCTGGGGCCAACGTCCTGACTTTC. The chain is built from TRBV19 and TRBJ2-6; D is undetermined. CDR1 is LNHDA, CDR2 SQIVND, per germline (reference sequence). Trimming stripped 3 bases from V and 0 bases from J, with 9 bases between. The CDR3 extends over 16 amino acids.

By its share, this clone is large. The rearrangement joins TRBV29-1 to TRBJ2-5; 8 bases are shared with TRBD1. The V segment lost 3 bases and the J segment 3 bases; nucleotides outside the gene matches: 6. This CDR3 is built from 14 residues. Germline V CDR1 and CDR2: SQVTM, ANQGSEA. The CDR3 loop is CSVDGRGQKETQYF. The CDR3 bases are TGCAGCGTTGATGGCAGGGGGCAAAAAGAGACCCAGTACTTC.

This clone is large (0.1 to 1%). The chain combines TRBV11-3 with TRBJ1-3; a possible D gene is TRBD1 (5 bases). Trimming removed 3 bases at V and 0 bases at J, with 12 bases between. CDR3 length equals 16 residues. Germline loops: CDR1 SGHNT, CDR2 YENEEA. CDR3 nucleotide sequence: TGTGCCAGCAGCTTGGGACCCCTTAGCTCTGGAAACACCATATATTTT. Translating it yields CASSLGPLSSGNTIYF.

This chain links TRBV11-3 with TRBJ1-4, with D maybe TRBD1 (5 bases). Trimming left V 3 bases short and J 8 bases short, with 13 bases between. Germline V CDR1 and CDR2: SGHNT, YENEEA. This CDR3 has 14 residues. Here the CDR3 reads CASSLRGVQEKLFF. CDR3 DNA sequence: TGTGCCAGCAGCTTGCGAGGGGTTCAGGAAAAACTGTTTTTT.

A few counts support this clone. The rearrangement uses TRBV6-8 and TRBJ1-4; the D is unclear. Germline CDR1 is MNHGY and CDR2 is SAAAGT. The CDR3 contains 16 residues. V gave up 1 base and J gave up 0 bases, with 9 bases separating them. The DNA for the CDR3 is TGTGCCAGCAGTTACTTGCCGAGCGCAACTAATGAAAAACTGTTTTTT. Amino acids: CASSYLPSATNEKLFF.

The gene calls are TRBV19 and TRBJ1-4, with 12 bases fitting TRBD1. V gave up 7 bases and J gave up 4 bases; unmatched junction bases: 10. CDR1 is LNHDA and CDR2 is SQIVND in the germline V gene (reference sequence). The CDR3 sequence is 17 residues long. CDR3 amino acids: CASTGGTGGDGNEKLFF. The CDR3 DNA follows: TGTGCCAGTACGGGAGGGACAGGGGGCGACGGTAATGAAAAACTGTTTTTT.

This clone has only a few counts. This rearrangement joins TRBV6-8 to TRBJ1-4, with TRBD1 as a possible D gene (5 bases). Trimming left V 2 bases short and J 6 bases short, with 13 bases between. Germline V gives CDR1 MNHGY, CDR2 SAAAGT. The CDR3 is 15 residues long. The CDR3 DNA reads TGTGCCAGCAGTTACCCAGCAGGGTACGATGAAAAACTGTTTTTT. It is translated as CASSYPAGYDEKLFF.

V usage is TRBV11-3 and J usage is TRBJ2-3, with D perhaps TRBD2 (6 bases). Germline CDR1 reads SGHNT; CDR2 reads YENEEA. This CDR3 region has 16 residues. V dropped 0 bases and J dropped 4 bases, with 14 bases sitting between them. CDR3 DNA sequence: TGTGCCAGCAGCTTAGAACGTAGCGGTTGGGCAGATACGCAGTATTTT. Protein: CASSLERSGWADTQYF.

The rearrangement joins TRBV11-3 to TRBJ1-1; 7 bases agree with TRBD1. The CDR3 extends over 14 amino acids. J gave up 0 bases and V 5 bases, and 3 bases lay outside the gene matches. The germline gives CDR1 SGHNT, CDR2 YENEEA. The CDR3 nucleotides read TGTGCCAGCAGCGCCGGACAGGTGAACACTGAAGCTTTCTTT. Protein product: CASSAGQVNTEAFF.

CDR3 loop: CASSEDRGGELFF. CDR3 in DNA: TGTGCCAGCAGTGAAGACAGGGGGGGAGAACTGTTTTTT. The chain joins TRBV6-1 to TRBJ1-4, with 8 bases identical to TRBD1. The CDR3 covers 13 residues. The germline CDR1 and CDR2 sequences are MNHNS and SASEGT. V dropped 1 base and J dropped 12; count of bases not matched to a gene: 4.

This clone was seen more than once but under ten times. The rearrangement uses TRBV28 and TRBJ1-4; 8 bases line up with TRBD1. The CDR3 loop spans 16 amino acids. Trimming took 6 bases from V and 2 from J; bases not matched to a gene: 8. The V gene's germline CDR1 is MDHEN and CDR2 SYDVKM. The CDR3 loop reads CASRTDRGSTNEKLFF. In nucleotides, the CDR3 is TGTGCCAGCAGGACCGACAGGGGATCGACTAATGAAAAACTGTTTTTT.

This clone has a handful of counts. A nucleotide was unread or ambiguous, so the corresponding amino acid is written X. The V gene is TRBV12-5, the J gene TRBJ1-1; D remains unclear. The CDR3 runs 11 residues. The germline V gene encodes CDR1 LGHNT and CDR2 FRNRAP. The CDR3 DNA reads TGTGCCAGYCAGATGAACACTGAAGCTTTCTTT. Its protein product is CAXQMNTEAFF. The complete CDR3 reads CASQMNTEAFF.

The chain's CDR3 is CSVDNVGRMAEAFF. CDR3 DNA: TGCAGCGTTGATAATGTTGGCAGGATGGCTGAAGCTTTCTTT. This chain connects TRBV29-1 to TRBJ1-1; D gene uncertain. The CDR3 totals 14 residues. Between the trimmed V and J ends, which lost 3 bases and 6 bases, there was a span of 17 bases. Germline CDR1 SQVTM, CDR2 ANQGSEA.

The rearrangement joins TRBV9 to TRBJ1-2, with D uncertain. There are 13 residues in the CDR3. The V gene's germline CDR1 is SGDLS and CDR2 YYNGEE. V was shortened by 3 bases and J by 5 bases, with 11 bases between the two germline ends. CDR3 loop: CASSERAGYGYTF. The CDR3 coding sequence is TGTGCCAGCAGCGAGCGGGCGGGGTATGGCTACACCTTC.

CDR3 sequence: CASRSGQSNTEAFF. CDR3 coding DNA: TGTGCCAGCAGATCCGGACAGTCGAACACTGAAGCTTTCTTT. This chain connects TRBV28 to TRBJ1-1; a weak D match, TRBD1 (6 bases). V gave up 6 bases and J gave up 1 base, with 12 bases separating them. The CDR3 spans 14 residues. CDR1 and CDR2 from the germline V gene are MDHEN and SYDVKM. The full variable domain, its missing parts supplied by reference TRBV28 and TRBJ1-1, is DVKVTQSSRYLVKRTGEKVFLECVQDMDHENMFWYRQDPGLGLRLIYFSYDVKMKEKGDIPEGYSVSREKKERFSLILESASTNQTSMYLCASRSGQSNTEAFFGQGTRLTVV.

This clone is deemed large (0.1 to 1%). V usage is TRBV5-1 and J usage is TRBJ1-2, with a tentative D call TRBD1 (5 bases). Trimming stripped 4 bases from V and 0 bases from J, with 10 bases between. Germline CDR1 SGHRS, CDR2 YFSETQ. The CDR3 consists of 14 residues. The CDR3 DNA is TGCGCCAGCAGCAGGGACCGAACTAACTATGGCTACACCTTC. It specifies CASSRDRTNYGYTF. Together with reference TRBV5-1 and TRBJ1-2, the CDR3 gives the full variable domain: KAGVTQTPRYLIKTRGQQVTLSCSPISGHRSVSWYQQTPGQGLQFLFEYFSETQRNKGNFPGRFSGRQFSNSRSEMNVSTLELGDSALYLCASSRDRTNYGYTFGSGTRLTVV.

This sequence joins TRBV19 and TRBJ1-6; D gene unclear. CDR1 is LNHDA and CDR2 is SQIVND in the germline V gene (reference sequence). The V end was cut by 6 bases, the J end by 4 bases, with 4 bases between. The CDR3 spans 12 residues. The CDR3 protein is CASRTYNSPLHF. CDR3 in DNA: TGTGCCAGTAGGACGTATAATTCACCCCTCCACTTT.

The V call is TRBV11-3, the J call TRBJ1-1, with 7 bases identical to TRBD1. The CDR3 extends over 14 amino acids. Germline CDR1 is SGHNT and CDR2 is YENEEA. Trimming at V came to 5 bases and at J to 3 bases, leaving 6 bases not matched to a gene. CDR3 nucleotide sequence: TGTGCCAGCAGCCGGAATCAGGGGGACACTGAAGCTTTCTTT. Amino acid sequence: CASSRNQGDTEAFF.

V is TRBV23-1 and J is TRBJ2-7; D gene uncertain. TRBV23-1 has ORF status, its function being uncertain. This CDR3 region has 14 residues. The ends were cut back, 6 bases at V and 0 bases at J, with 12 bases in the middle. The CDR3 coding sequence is TGCGCCAGCAGCTTGGAAAAGGCCTCCTACGAGCAGTACTTC. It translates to CASSLEKASYEQYF.

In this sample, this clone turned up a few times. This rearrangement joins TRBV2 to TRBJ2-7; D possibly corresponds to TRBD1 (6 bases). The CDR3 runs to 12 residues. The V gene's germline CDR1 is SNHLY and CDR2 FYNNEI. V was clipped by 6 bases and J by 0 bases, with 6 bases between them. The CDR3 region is CASRDSSYEQYF. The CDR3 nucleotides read TGTGCCAGCAGGGACAGCTCCTACGAGCAGTACTTC.

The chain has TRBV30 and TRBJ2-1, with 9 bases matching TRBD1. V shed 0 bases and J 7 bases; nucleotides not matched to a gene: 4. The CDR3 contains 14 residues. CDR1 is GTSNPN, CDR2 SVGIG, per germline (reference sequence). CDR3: CAWSVLGTGNEQFF. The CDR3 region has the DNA TGTGCCTGGAGTGTACTCGGGACAGGGAATGAGCAGTTCTTC.

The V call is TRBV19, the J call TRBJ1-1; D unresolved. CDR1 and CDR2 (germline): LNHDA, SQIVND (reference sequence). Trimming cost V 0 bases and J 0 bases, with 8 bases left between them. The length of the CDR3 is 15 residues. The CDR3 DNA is TGTGCCAGTAGTATAGATGGGGAAATGAACACTGAAGCTTTCTTT. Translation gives CASSIDGEMNTEAFF.